This TCR beta chain stems from a study of T cell changes during pregnancy in multiple sclerosis. The ends were cut back, 0 bases at V and 8 bases at J, with 13 bases in the middle. Germline CDR1 is MNHEY and CDR2 is SMNVEV (reference sequence). This CDR3 has 14 residues. The method was immunoSEQ multiplex PCR; TCRdb's version includes in-frame clones alone and lacks a portion of them. The table records approximately 110,000 clones, more than 85% of them present only once. The origin of this receptor is a female donor with multiple sclerosis, enrolled in a pregnancy study. This material consisted of peripheral blood, taken after pregnancy. The rearrangement joins TRBV27 to TRBJ1-2; D is uncertain. Here the CDR3 DNA reads TGTGCCAGCAGTTTATCGCGGGCGGAACGGGGCTACACCTTC. Translating gives CASSLSRAERGYTF.